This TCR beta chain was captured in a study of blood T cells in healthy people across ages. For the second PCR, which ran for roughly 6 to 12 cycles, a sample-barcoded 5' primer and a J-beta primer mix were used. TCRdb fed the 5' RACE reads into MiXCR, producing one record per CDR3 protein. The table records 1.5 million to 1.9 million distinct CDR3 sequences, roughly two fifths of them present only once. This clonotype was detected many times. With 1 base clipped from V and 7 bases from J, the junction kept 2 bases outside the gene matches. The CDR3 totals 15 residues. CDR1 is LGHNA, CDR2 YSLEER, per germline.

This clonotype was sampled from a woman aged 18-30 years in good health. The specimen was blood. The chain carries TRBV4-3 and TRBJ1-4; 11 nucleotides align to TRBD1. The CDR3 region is CASSQGTGGGEKLFF. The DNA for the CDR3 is TGCGCCAGCAGCCAAGGGACAGGGGGCGGTGAAAAACTGTTTTTT.